This TCR beta chain came from a study of shared clonotypes between healthy human individuals (dated by TCRdb to 2019 to 2021). About the investigation overall: The cohort included a few men and a couple of women between 18 and 49 years of age. To estimate repertoire size and how much clonotype sharing occurs between individuals, the study deeply sequenced the blood TCR repertoires of roughly 5 healthy adults. To increase sequencing depth and limit assay-specific biases, TCR repertoire library preparation and sequencing were carried out by different laboratories using diverse techniques. For each donor, three plates each were used for CD4 naive and CD4 memory, two plates were used for CD8 naive, and one plate was used for CD8 memory. Per donor, leukapheresis produced somewhere between about 0.94 and 9.5 billion PBMCs.

V loses 1 base at its end and J loses 7 bases; junction bases beyond the gene matches: 16. CDR1 and CDR2, looked up from the germline V gene, are SGHVS and FQNEAQ. The CDR3 goes from the cysteine to the phenylalanine over 17 residues. Of all the DNA, just the CDR3 is kept, 51 bases in frame from base 1. Results the study describes overall, beyond this receptor: Only blood was sampled, and tissue TCR repertoires likely differ from those in blood. Larger estimated clonotype richness was generally found for naive subsets than for memory subsets. Based on pairwise subsampling, the degree of clonotype sharing among donors was expected to be affected by sequencing depth. Compared with non-shared clonotypes, clonotypes shared by all four sorted-subset donors had higher generation probabilities. Because the study included a small number of donors, the genetic and exposure-history diversity represented was limited. Roughly 5% of naive CD4, roughly 3.5% of naive CD8, about 2.1% of memory CD4, and around 0.4% of memory CD8 clonotypes were shared across a few donors. Incomplete sequencing was indicated by rarefaction of sorted-subset datasets, despite the large sequencing depth.

Using the deep immunoSEQ assay, multiplex PCR amplified TCR CDR3 regions from genomic DNA. Extracted genomic DNA from each cell subset was spread evenly across all wells of several immunoSEQ 96-well plates, with each plate serving as a replicate. Each replicate PCR for sorted subsets received around 210 ng genomic DNA, equal to tens of thousands of T cell genomes. The purified libraries were quantified using a Qubit 3.0 fluorometer, sized with a Bioanalyzer 2100, and then quantified again using the KAPA Library Quantification kit. Each immunoSEQ 96-well plate was sequenced on its own single-read 150-cycle Illumina NextSeq 550 flow cell. For the original study's pipeline: The immunoSEQ output contained only junctional sequences without quality scores, so filtering could not match that applied to full-length reads. Sequences were annotated with PyIR, a Python wrapper for IgBLAST v1.9, and V/J genes and CDR3 were assigned using IMGT germline references. Reads were removed for weak V/J assignments (E-value above 1e-6), missing CDR3, stop codons, out-of-frame junctions, or ambiguous translated residues. V3J clonotypes were defined as sequences sharing an identical inferred V gene, J gene, and CDR3 amino acid sequence. To compute the percentage overlap between repertoires, the number of shared unique clonotypes was divided by the size of the smaller repertoire. Repertoire richness was assessed with RTK rarefaction, the Chao1 estimator, and Recon v2.1 estimates of unobserved clonotypes. OLGA was used to compute generation probabilities for all TCRbeta clonotypes that the gDNA method yielded from four donors. Held by TCRdb, this immuneACCESS table contains in-frame sequences only and omits some clones. Under half of the omission traces to an unresolved V gene where checked; the cause of the rest is unknown. That table furnishes V, J and clone size, whereas the DNA furnished D and trimming. Present in this sample are about 750,000 clones, around 92% of which were seen just once. The biggest ten clones account for nearly 25% of the sample.

CD8 naive samples were obtained by positive selection for CCR7 among CD45RO-negative cells, yielding a CD45RA+CCR7+ population from which TemRA cells were excluded. The donors were healthy, HIV-negative adults with no recently reported acute infections or vaccinations. Only Caucasian adults living in Nashville, Tennessee, USA were represented among the donors. Blood was obtained by leukapheresis, after which PBMCs were separated by Ficoll-Histopaque density gradient centrifugation and cryopreserved in liquid nitrogen vapor phase. Analytical flow cytometry was used to check the purity and quantity of every magnetically sorted T cell population. Genomic DNA was isolated from every sorted fraction and measured by UV absorbance on a Nanodrop 2000c. Concerning this clone itself: The target of this receptor is not known. Qualities for individual bases were not recorded, and no much larger clone is one base off.

The source of this sequence is a man aged 30 to 39 in good health. Sequencing input: naive CD8+ T cells sorted from blood. The meaning of the sample's cell subset or site label: CD45RA+CCR7+. The V and J genes are TRBV7-8 and TRBJ2-7; TRBD2 aligns with 7 central bases. In nucleotide form, the sequence is TGTGCCAGCAGCTTAGGACGCGGGAGAGAGGGAGACGGGGAGCAGTACTTC. This translates into CASSLGRGREGDGEQYF.